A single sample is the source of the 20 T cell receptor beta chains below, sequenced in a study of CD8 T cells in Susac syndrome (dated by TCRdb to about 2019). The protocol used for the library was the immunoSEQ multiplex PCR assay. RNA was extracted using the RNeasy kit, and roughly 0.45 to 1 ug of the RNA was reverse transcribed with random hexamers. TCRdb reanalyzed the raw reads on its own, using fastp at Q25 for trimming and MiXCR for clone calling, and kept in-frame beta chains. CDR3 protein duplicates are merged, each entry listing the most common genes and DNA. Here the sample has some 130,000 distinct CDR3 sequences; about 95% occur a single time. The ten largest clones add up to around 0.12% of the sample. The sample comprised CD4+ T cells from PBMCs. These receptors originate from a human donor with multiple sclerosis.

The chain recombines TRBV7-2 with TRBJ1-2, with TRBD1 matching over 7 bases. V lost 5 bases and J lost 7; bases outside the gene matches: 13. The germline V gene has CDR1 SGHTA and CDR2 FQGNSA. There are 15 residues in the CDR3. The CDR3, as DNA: TGTGCCAGCAGCCCCCGTGGAGGGGGCGACCCTGGCTACACCTTC. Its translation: CASSPRGGGDPGYTF.

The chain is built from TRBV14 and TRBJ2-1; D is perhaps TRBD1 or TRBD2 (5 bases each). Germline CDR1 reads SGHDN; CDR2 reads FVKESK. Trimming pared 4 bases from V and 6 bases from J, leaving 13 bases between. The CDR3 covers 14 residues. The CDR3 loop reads CASSLRDGFNEQFF. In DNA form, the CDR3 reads TGTGCCAGCAGCCTCCGGGACGGCTTCAATGAGCAGTTCTTC.

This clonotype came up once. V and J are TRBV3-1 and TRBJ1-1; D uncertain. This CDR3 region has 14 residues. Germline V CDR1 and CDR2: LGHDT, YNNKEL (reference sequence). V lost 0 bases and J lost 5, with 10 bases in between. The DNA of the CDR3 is TGTGCCAGCAGCCAAGATCGGGGTTTGACTGAAGCTTTCTTT. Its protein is CASSQDRGLTEAFF. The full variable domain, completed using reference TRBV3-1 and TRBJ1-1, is DTAVSQTPKYLVTQMGNDKSIKCEQNLGHDTMYWYKQDSKKFLKIMFSYNNKELIINETVPNRFSPKSPDKAHLNLHINSLELGDSAVYFCASSQDRGLTEAFFGQGTRLTVV.

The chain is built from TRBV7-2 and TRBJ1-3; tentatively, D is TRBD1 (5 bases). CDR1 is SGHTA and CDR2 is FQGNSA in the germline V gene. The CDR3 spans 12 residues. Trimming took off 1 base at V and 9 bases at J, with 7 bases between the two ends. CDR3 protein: CASSLETGTIYF. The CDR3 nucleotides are TGTGCCAGCAGCTTAGAAACAGGCACCATATATTTT.

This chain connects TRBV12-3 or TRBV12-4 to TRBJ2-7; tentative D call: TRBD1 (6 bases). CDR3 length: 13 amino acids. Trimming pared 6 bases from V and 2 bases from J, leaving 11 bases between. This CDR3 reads CASRQTGAYEQYF. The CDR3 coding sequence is TGTGCCAGCAGACAGACAGGAGCCTACGAGCAGTACTTC.

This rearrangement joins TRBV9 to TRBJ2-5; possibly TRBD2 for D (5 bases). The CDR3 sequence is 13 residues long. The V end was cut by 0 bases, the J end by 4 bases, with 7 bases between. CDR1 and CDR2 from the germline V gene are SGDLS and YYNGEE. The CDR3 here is CASSVEEGETQYF. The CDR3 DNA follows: TGTGCCAGCAGCGTAGAAGAGGGAGAGACCCAGTACTTC.

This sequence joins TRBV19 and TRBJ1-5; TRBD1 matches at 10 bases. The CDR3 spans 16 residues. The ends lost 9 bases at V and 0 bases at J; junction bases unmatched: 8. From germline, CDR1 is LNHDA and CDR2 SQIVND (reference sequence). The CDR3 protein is CASTPGTGASNQPQHF. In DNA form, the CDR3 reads TGTGCCAGCACTCCGGGGACAGGGGCTAGCAATCAGCCCCAGCATTTT.

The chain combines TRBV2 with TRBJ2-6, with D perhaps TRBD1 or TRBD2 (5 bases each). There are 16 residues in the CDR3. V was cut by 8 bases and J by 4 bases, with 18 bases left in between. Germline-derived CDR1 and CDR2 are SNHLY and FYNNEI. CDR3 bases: TGTGCCAGCCCAAAACGAGCCGAGGGGGGGGCCAACGTCCTGACTTTC. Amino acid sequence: CASPKRAEGGANVLTF.

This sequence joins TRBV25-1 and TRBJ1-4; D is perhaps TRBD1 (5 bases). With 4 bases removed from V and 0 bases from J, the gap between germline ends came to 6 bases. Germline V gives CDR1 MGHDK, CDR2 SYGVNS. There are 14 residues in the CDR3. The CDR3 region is CASSVTATNEKLFF. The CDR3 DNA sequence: TGTGCCAGCAGTGTGACAGCAACTAATGAAAAACTGTTTTTT.

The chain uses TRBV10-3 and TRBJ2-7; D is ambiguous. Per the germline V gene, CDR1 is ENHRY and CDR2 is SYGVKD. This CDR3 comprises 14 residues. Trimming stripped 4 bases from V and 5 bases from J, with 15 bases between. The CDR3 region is CAISASYGDNEQYF. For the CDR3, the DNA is TGTGCCATCAGTGCTTCCTACGGAGACAACGAGCAGTACTTC.

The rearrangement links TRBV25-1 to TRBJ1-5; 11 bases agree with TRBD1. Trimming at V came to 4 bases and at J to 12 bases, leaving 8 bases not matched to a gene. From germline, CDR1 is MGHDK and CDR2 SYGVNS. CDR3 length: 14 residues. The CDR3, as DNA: TGTGCCAGCAGTGCAGGGACAGGGGGAAGATACCAGCATTTT. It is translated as CASSAGTGGRYQHF.

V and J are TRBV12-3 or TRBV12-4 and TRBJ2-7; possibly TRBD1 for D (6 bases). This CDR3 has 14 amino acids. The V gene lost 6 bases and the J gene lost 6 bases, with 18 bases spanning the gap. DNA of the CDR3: TGTGCCAGCAGCCTCGGACAGCCCCGAGGCGAGCAGTACTTC. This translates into CASSLGQPRGEQYF.

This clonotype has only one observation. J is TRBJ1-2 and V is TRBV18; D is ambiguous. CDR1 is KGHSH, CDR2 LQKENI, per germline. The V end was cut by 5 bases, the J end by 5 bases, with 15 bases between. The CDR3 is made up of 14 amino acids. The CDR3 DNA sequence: TGTGCCAGCTCAGCAGACTCGGGAGGGTATGGCTACACCTTC. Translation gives CASSADSGGYGYTF.

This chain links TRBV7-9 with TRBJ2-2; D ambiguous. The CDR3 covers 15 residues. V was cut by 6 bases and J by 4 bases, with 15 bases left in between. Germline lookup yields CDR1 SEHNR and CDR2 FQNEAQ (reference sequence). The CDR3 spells CASSPTDVPTGELFF. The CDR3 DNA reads TGTGCCAGCAGTCCGACGGATGTCCCCACCGGGGAGCTGTTTTTT. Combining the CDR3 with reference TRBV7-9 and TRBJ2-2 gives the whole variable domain DTGVSQNPRHKITKRGQNVTFRCDPISEHNRLYWYRQTLGQGPEFLTYFQNEAQLEKSRLLSDRFSAERPKGSFSTLEIQRTEQGDSAMYLCASSPTDVPTGELFFGEGSRLTVL.

The CDR3, as DNA: TGTGCCAGCAGTGTGCTGACCTTCCAATATATTGACACCGGGGAGCTGTTTTTT. Encoded protein: CASSVLTFQYIDTGELFF. The chain couples TRBV5-4 to TRBJ2-2; D ambiguous. In germline, CDR1 is SGHNT, CDR2 YYREEE (reference sequence). V was shortened by 5 bases and J by 3 bases, with 23 bases between the two germline ends. The CDR3 covers 18 residues. Combining the CDR3 with reference TRBV5-4 and TRBJ2-2 gives the whole variable domain ETGVTQSPTHLIKTRGQQVTLRCSSQSGHNTVSWYQQALGQGPQFIFQYYREEENGRGNFPPRFSGLQFPNYSSELNVNALELDDSALYLCASSVLTFQYIDTGELFFGEGSRLTVL.

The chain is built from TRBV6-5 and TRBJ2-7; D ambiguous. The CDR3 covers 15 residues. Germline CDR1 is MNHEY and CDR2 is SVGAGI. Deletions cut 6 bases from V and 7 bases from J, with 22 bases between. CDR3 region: CASSSLPGTAGEQYF. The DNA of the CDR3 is TGTGCCAGCAGCTCCCTACCCGGAACCGCCGGGGAGCAGTACTTC.

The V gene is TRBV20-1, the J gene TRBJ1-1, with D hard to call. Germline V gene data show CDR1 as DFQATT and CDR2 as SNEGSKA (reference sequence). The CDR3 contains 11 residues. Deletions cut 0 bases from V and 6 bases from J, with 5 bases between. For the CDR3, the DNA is TGCAGTGCTAGAGATCATCCTGAAGCTTTCTTT. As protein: CSARDHPEAFF.

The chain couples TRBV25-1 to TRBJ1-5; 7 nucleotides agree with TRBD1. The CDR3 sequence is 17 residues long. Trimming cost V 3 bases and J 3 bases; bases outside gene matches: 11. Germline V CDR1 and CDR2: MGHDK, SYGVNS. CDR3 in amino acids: CASSDTPDRLFNQPQHF. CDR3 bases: TGTGCCAGCAGTGATACCCCGGACAGGCTATTCAATCAGCCCCAGCATTTT.

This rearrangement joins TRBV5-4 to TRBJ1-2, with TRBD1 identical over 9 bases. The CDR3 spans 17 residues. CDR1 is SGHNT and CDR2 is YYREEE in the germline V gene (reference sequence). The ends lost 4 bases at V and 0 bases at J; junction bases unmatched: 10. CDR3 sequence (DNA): TGTGCCAGCAGCCCCGGGACAGGGTCGCGAGCTAACTATGGCTACACCTTC. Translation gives CASSPGTGSRANYGYTF. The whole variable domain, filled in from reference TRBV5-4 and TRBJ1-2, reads ETGVTQSPTHLIKTRGQQVTLRCSSQSGHNTVSWYQQALGQGPQFIFQYYREEENGRGNFPPRFSGLQFPNYSSELNVNALELDDSALYLCASSPGTGSRANYGYTFGSGTRLTVV.

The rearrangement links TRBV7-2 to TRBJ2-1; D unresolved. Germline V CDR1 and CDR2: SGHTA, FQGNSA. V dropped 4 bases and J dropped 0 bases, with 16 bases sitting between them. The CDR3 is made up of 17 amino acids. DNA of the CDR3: TGTGCCAGCAGCTCGAACCCTCCGCCGAGCTCCTACAATGAGCAGTTCTTC. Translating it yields CASSSNPPPSSYNEQFF. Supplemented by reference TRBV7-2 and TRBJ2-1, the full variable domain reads GAGVSQSPSNKVTEKGKDVELRCDPISGHTALYWYRQSLGQGLEFLIYFQGNSAPDKSGLPSDRFSAERTGGSVSTLTIQRTQQEDSAVYLCASSSNPPPSSYNEQFFGPGTRLTVL.